The 11 T cell receptor beta chains listed next were all sequenced from one sample in a study of cytomegalovirus exposure and HLA in healthy donors. The PCR used 60 Vbeta and 13 Jbeta primers. Only in-frame clones appear in the TCRdb table, and some are missing; sequencing was by immunoSEQ multiplex PCR. The repertoire table contains approximately 96,000 clones. The sample consisted of PBMCs. The receptor source for this set is a girl aged 10 to 17 in good health and CMV-seropositive.

V is TRBV6-1 and J is TRBJ1-5, with TRBD1 as a possible D gene (6 bases). V was clipped by 8 bases and J by 7 bases, with 18 bases between them. Looked up from germline, CDR1 is MNHNS and CDR2 is SASEGT. The CDR3 loop spans 14 amino acids. CDR3 residues: CASLSPGHGQPQHF. The CDR3 DNA reads TGTGCCAGCCTCAGCCCGGGACATGGCCAGCCCCAGCATTTT.

The chain carries TRBV29-1 and TRBJ2-5, with a weak D call TRBD2 (6 bases). Trimming removed 7 bases from V and 2 bases from J, with 29 bases in between. CDR1 SQVTM and CDR2 ANQGSEA come from the germline V gene. This CDR3 is built from 18 residues. The CDR3 DNA reads TGCAGCGCTGGGGTTCCGAGGTTCGGGGGAGCATATCAAGAGACCCAGTACTTC. It codes for CSAGVPRFGGAYQETQYF.

This chain joins TRBV9 and TRBJ2-3; D is perhaps TRBD1 (5 bases). This CDR3 is built from 16 residues. Germline V gene sequence: CDR1 SGDLS, CDR2 YYNGEE. Trimming took 0 bases from V and 2 from J, leaving 13 bases between them. Here the CDR3 DNA reads TGTGCCAGCAGCGTAGGGTCAGGGCCCCCCACAGATACGCAGTATTTT. Residues: CASSVGSGPPTDTQYF.

The V and J genes are TRBV28 and TRBJ1-2; TRBD1 matches at 10 bases. There are 13 residues in the CDR3. The V segment lost 4 bases and the J segment 8 bases; nucleotides outside the gene matches: 4. Looked up from germline, CDR1 is MDHEN and CDR2 is SYDVKM. In DNA, the CDR3 is TGTGCCAGCAGTTGGACAGGGGGACGCGGCTACACCTTC. This gives the protein CASSWTGGRGYTF.

The chain is built from TRBV7-2 and TRBJ1-4; unclear D gene. Germline V gene data show CDR1 as SGHTA and CDR2 as FQGNSA. V was shortened by 1 base and J by 3 bases, with 12 bases between the two germline ends. This CDR3 is built from 16 residues. The chain's CDR3 is CASSLVPEAANEKLFF. CDR3 nucleotides: TGTGCCAGCAGCTTAGTTCCGGAGGCGGCTAATGAAAAACTGTTTTTT. Looking up the rest from reference TRBV7-2 and TRBJ1-4 gives the full variable domain: GAGVSQSPSNKVTEKGKDVELRCDPISGHTALYWYRQSLGQGLEFLIYFQGNSAPDKSGLPSDRFSAERTGGSVSTLTIQRTQQEDSAVYLCASSLVPEAANEKLFFGSGTQLSVL.

The gene calls are TRBV7-9 and TRBJ2-7; 7 nucleotides agree with TRBD1. The J segment lost 5 bases and the V segment lost 5 bases, leaving 6 bases of the junction unmatched. This CDR3 region has 13 residues. Germline V lookup: CDR1 SEHNR, CDR2 FQNEAQ (reference sequence). DNA of the CDR3: TGTGCCAGCAGCCCGACAGGGTCCCACGAGCAGTACTTC. Protein product: CASSPTGSHEQYF.

A remark on this clone: No conserved phenylalanine or tryptophan is present at the end of the CDR3, so a read error is the likely explanation. It is unclear where the CDR3 begins or ends on the DNA, so no DNA is shown, and the CDR3 is as TCRdb lists it. The chain uses TRBV29-1 and TRBJ1-1; TRBD1 reflects the table's D call only, with no check against the DNA. Including both end residues, the CDR3 is 15 amino acids long. Germline V CDR1 and CDR2: SQVTM, ANQGSEA. CDR3 protein: CSVEDFPPETGPAPI.

V and J are TRBV2 and TRBJ2-7; the match to TRBD2 covers 9 bases. This CDR3 comprises 11 residues. V lost 4 bases to trimming and J lost 10 bases; unmatched junction nucleotides: 2. Germline V lookup: CDR1 SNHLY, CDR2 FYNNEI. CDR3 sequence (DNA): TGTGCCAGCAGTGGACTAGCGGATCAGTACGTC. This gives the protein CASSGLADQYV.

The chain couples TRBV28 to TRBJ2-5; D gene uncertain. Germline CDR1 is MDHEN and CDR2 is SYDVKM. There are 11 residues in the CDR3. The V and J ends lost 7 bases and 6 bases respectively, with 9 bases between them. The CDR3, as DNA: TGTGCCAGCAAACAGCTGCAGACCCAGTACTTC. It codes for CASKQLQTQYF.

The chain recombines TRBV11-2 with TRBJ2-3, with 9 bases lining up with TRBD2. The CDR3 has 19 amino acids. Germline V lookup: CDR1 SGHAT, CDR2 FQNNGV. J lost 1 base, V lost 0 bases, and 11 bases had no gene match. CDR3 nucleotide sequence: TGTGCCAGCAGCTTAGATCGGGGACTAGCTATGACGGGCACAGATACGCAGTATTTT. Translating it yields CASSLDRGLAMTGTDTQYF.

V gene TRBV29-1 combines with J gene TRBJ2-5; TRBD1 is a possible D gene (5 bases). The J call may be faulty, since TRBJ2-7 better matches the DNA end. This CDR3 spans 12 amino acids. Germline CDR1 and CDR2: SQVTM and ANQGSEA. For the CDR3, the DNA is TGCAGCGTTACAGGATTTAACTACGAGCAGTACTTC. The encoded protein is CSVTGFNYEQYF.